This TCR beta chain was captured in a study of cytomegalovirus exposure and HLA in healthy donors. The CDR3 length is 12 residues. The V and J ends lost 5 bases and 4 bases respectively, with 9 bases between them. Germline CDR1 is SGHVS and CDR2 is FQNEAQ. The PCR was carried out with 60 Vbeta primers and 13 Jbeta primers. Clones were read by immunoSEQ multiplex PCR, and TCRdb kept only the in-frame ones, dropping some. There are about 160,000 clones in the sample; 65% to 90% occur only once, and 5% to 7% lies in the top ten. The sequence was obtained from a man between 50 and 59 years old in good health and CMV-seropositive. The gene calls are TRBV7-8 and TRBJ2-7, with D unclear. The specimen sequenced was PBMCs. CDR3 amino acids: CASSDDWYEQYF. In nucleotides, the CDR3 is TGTGCCAGCAGCGACGACTGGTACGAGCAGTACTTC.